A single sample gave rise to the 22 T cell receptor beta chains below, sequenced in a study of T cell repertoires in cytomegalovirus infection. Antigens for these TCRs are unknown. One entry per CDR3 protein, called by TCRdb with MiXCR from the reads. This table has roughly 800,000 distinct CDR3 sequences, about 27% appearing once. The sample consisted of cultured CD8+ T cells from PBMCs, taken from culture after CMV antigen stimulation. These receptors originate from a human donor in good health (CMV status not recorded). Some clones in this sample may be carry-over from other donors' samples.

The chain links TRBV24-1 to TRBJ1-2; D may be TRBD1 (6 bases). There are 14 residues in the CDR3. Germline V gives CDR1 KGHDR, CDR2 SFDVKD. Deletions cut 5 bases from V and 8 bases from J, with 17 bases between. This CDR3 is CATSGGRGAGGYTF. The CDR3 region has the DNA TGTGCCACCAGTGGCGGTCGGGGGGCAGGAGGCTACACCTTC.

This clonotype has just a few counts. The chain uses TRBV6-5 and TRBJ2-2; 7 bases map to TRBD1. The germline CDR1 and CDR2 sequences are MNHEY and SVGAGI. V lost 6 bases to trimming and J lost 5 bases; unmatched junction nucleotides: 12. The CDR3 length is 16 residues. Here the CDR3 reads CASRERWTGHTGELFF. For the CDR3, the DNA is TGTGCCAGCAGAGAAAGGTGGACAGGACATACCGGGGAGCTGTTTTTT.

This clonotype occurred a few times. The CDR3 DNA sequence: TGTGCTAGTGGTTATGGAGTCCCTGACACTGAAGCTTTCTTT. It yields the protein CASGYGVPDTEAFF. The chain has TRBV12-5 and TRBJ1-1, with no clear D. The germline gives CDR1 LGHNT, CDR2 FRNRAP. V shed 4 bases and J shed 3 bases, with 12 bases lying between them. This CDR3 has 14 amino acids.

This clonotype was detected only a few times. V usage is TRBV10-3 and J usage is TRBJ2-7; D is perhaps TRBD1 (5 bases). Trimming took off 0 bases at V and 7 bases at J, with 28 bases between the two ends. Germline values: CDR1 ENHRY, CDR2 SYGVKD. This CDR3 region has 19 residues. CDR3 sequence: CAISESKVLGRAHWWEQYV. DNA of the CDR3: TGTGCCATCAGTGAGTCGAAGGTCTTGGGCAGGGCCCATTGGTGGGAGCAGTACGTC.

This chain's CDR3 is CASSLLVGDTEAFF. The CDR3 DNA reads TGTGCCAGCAGTTTACTGGTGGGGGACACTGAAGCTTTCTTT. V is TRBV27 and J is TRBJ1-1; D might be TRBD1 (5 bases). The CDR3 is made up of 14 amino acids. Germline V CDR1 and CDR2: MNHEY, SMNVEV (reference sequence). Trimming removed 2 bases from V and 3 bases from J, with 10 bases in between.

This clonotype was counted between two and nine times. One base away lies a much larger clone, so this may be a sequencing read error. The J gene is TRBJ2-2, the V gene TRBV6-5, with D hard to call. Trimming took 1 base from V and 2 from J, leaving 2 bases between them. Per the germline V gene, CDR1 is MNHEY and CDR2 is SVGAGI. The CDR3 totals 13 residues. The CDR3 sequence is CASSYFNTGELFF. CDR3 DNA: TGTGCCAGCAGTTACTTCAACACCGGGGAGCTGTTTTTT.

The sample holds many counts of this clonotype. The rearrangement uses TRBV7-9 and TRBJ2-6; a weak D match, TRBD1 (5 bases). The length of the CDR3 is 16 residues. In germline, CDR1 is SEHNR, CDR2 FQNEAQ (reference sequence). The V gene lost 8 bases and the J gene lost 0 bases, with 14 bases spanning the gap. CDR3 nucleotides: TGTGCCAGCGACGTATGGGGCATCTCTGGGGCCAACGTCCTGACTTTC. Amino acids: CASDVWGISGANVLTF.

This clonotype has only a few counts. The J gene is TRBJ2-5, the V gene TRBV11-1; the D is unclear. Germline V lookup: CDR1 SGHAT, CDR2 FQDESV (reference sequence). There are 15 residues in the CDR3. The V gene lost 5 bases and the J gene lost 5 bases, with 18 bases spanning the gap. CDR3 sequence reads: CASSKLDSYYETQYF. Here the CDR3 DNA reads TGTGCCAGCAGCAAACTCGACTCATACTACGAGACCCAGTACTTC. Full variable domain (outside the CDR3, taken from reference TRBV11-1 and TRBJ2-5): EAEVAQSPRYKITEKSQAVAFWCDPISGHATLYWYRQILGQGPELLVQFQDESVVDDSQLPKDRFSAERLKGVDSTLKIQPAELGDSAMYLCASSKLDSYYETQYFGPGTRLLVL.

The rearrangement links TRBV6-5 to TRBJ1-5, with unresolved D. The germline gives CDR1 MNHEY, CDR2 SVGAGI. V gave up 6 bases and J gave up 0 bases, with 12 bases separating them. The CDR3 sequence is 15 residues long. CDR3: CASRSGLYSNQPQHF. The CDR3 nucleotides read TGTGCCAGCAGAAGTGGGCTATATAGCAATCAGCCCCAGCATTTT.

This sequence joins TRBV6-2 or TRBV6-3 and TRBJ1-5, with D uncertain. The CDR3 contains 14 residues. Germline loops: CDR1 MNHEY, CDR2 SVGEGT. V was clipped by 5 bases and J by 10 bases, with 18 bases between them. This chain's CDR3 is CASSPLPLVGPQHF. The CDR3 region has the DNA TGTGCCAGCAGTCCCCTTCCGTTGGTTGGTCCCCAGCATTTT.

V gene TRBV12-3 or TRBV12-4 combines with J gene TRBJ1-3; D perhaps matches TRBD1 (6 bases). CDR3 length equals 15 residues. With 6 bases removed from V and 4 bases from J, the gap between germline ends came to 16 bases. As DNA, the CDR3 is TGTGCCAGCAGCCTCCGGGGGGGCTGGGGAAACACCATATATTTT. It specifies CASSLRGGWGNTIYF.

The chain combines TRBV7-4 with TRBJ2-4, with 7 nucleotides matching TRBD1. With 5 bases clipped from V and 0 bases from J, the junction kept 10 bases outside the gene matches. Per germline, CDR1 SGHVT and CDR2 SQSDAQ. This CDR3 has 17 residues. The CDR3: CASSSKQGHPAKNIQYF. The CDR3 DNA sequence: TGTGCCAGCAGCAGCAAACAGGGGCATCCAGCCAAAAACATTCAGTACTTC. The full variable domain, in which reference TRBV7-4 and TRBJ2-4 provide the parts outside the CDR3, is GAGVSQSPRYKVAKRGRDVALRCDSISGHVTLYWYRQTLGQGSEVLTYSQSDAQRDKSGRPSGRFSAERPERSVSTLKIQRTEQGDSAVYLCASSSKQGHPAKNIQYFGAGTRLSVL.

This clonotype was recorded at least ten times. The chain employs TRBV7-6 and TRBJ2-3; 10 bases line up with TRBD2. Trimming took 5 bases from V and 0 from J; bases not matched to a gene: 11. The germline V gene has CDR1 SGHVS and CDR2 FNYEAQ. The CDR3 length is 18 residues. The DNA of the CDR3 is TGTGCCAGCAGCGCCTCGGGACTAGCGACGACTAGCACAGATACGCAGTATTTT. Translating it yields CASSASGLATTSTDTQYF.

The chain recombines TRBV10-3 with TRBJ2-1; TRBD2 aligns across 9 bases. The germline gives CDR1 ENHRY, CDR2 SYGVKD. This CDR3 is 15 amino acids long. V shed 3 bases and J 9 bases; nucleotides not matched to a gene: 9. In nucleotides, the CDR3 is TGTGCCATCAGTGATGAAGCGGGGGGTTACGGTGAGCAGTTCTTC. Amino acid sequence: CAISDEAGGYGEQFF.

The chain couples TRBV6-6 to TRBJ2-3, with 14 positions matching TRBD2. CDR1 is MNHNY, CDR2 SVGAGI, per germline (reference sequence). V dropped 1 base and J dropped 3; count of bases not matched to a gene: 3. The CDR3 contains 17 residues. The CDR3 is CASSYWGLAGETDTQYF. The CDR3 DNA reads TGTGCCAGCAGTTACTGGGGACTAGCGGGGGAGACAGATACGCAGTATTTT.

This clonotype was detected only a few times. The V call is TRBV7-9, the J call TRBJ2-7; D is undetermined. The CDR3 runs to 15 residues. With 5 bases removed from V and 3 bases from J, the gap between germline ends came to 17 bases. Germline values: CDR1 SEHNR, CDR2 FQNEAQ (reference sequence). For the CDR3, the DNA is TGTGCCAGCAGCCCAGAGCCGGCAGCGCACTACGAGCAGTACTTC. Its translation is CASSPEPAAHYEQYF.

The chain has TRBV20-1 and TRBJ1-2; D is ambiguous. With 0 bases removed from V and 2 bases from J, the gap between germline ends came to 13 bases. Looked up from germline, CDR1 is DFQATT and CDR2 is SNEGSKA (reference sequence). This CDR3 has 15 residues. CDR3 bases: TGCAGTGCTAGAGATCTTCTGGAGGGAAACTATGGCTACACCTTC. The encoded protein is CSARDLLEGNYGYTF.

The chain links TRBV5-6 to TRBJ2-5, with TRBD2 as a possible D gene (6 bases). Trimming stripped 4 bases from V and 4 bases from J, with 17 bases between. The CDR3 is 15 amino acids. CDR1 SGHDT and CDR2 YYEEEE come from the germline V gene. CDR3 coding DNA: TGTGCCAGCAGCCCGGGAGTAGGGGCACGAGAGACCCAGTACTTC. This encodes CASSPGVGARETQYF.

This rearrangement joins TRBV6-1 to TRBJ1-1; tentatively, D is TRBD1 (5 bases). Trimming left V 0 bases short and J 5 bases short, with 16 bases between. The CDR3 consists of 16 residues. CDR1 and CDR2 from the germline V gene are MNHNS and SASEGT. CDR3 sequence (DNA): TGTGCCAGCAGTGAAGCGATCAGGGTAGGAAAAACTGAAGCTTTCTTT. It is translated as CASSEAIRVGKTEAFF.

The rearrangement links TRBV6-1 to TRBJ2-5, with 13 bases identical to TRBD2. The V gene end was trimmed by 6 bases and the J gene end by 5 bases; junction bases not matched to a gene: 3. Germline loops: CDR1 MNHNS, CDR2 SASEGT. There are 14 residues in the CDR3. CDR3: CASRLTSGGETQYF. Written as DNA, the CDR3 is TGTGCCAGCAGGCTGACTAGCGGGGGGGAGACCCAGTACTTC.

This chain connects TRBV20-1 to TRBJ2-5; TRBD2 agrees at 12 bases. The V gene end was trimmed by 3 bases and the J gene end by 9 bases; junction bases not matched to a gene: 5. Germline V gene data show CDR1 as DFQATT and CDR2 as SNEGSKA (reference sequence). The CDR3 is 13 residues long. The CDR3 nucleotides are TGCAGTGCTAGCGCTAGCGGGGGGGGGGCCCAGTACTTC. Amino acid sequence: CSASASGGGAQYF.

This clonotype came up many times. This sequence joins TRBV12-3 or TRBV12-4 and TRBJ2-5; D is unclear. The V and J ends lost 2 bases and 4 bases respectively, with 11 bases between them. The CDR3 has 14 residues. In nucleotides, the CDR3 is TGTGCCAGCAGTTTACCGAATCGAGGAGAGACCCAGTACTTC. It translates to CASSLPNRGETQYF.